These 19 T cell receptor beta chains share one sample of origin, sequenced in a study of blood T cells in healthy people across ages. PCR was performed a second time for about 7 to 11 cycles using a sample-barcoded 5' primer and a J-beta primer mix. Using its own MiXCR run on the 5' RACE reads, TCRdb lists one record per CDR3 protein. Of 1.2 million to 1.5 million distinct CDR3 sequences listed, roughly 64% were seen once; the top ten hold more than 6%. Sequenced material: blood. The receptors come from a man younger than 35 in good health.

CDR3 region: CASSLRQKYTGELFF. The CDR3 DNA reads TGTGCCAGCAGTTTGAGGCAGAAGTATACCGGGGAGCTGTTTTTT. The genes are TRBV12-3 or TRBV12-4 and TRBJ2-2, with D hard to call. V shed 3 bases and J shed 5 bases, with 13 bases lying between them. The CDR3 extends over 15 amino acids.

The CDR3, as DNA: TGTGCCAGCAGCCGGGGGACAGAGCAAGAGACCCAGTACTTC. Encoded protein: CASSRGTEQETQYF. The chain recombines TRBV6-5 with TRBJ2-4, with D maybe TRBD1 (7 bases). The J call may be mistaken, given a closer DNA end match to TRBJ2-5. Germline CDR1 MNHEY, CDR2 SVGAGI. The CDR3 has 14 amino acids.

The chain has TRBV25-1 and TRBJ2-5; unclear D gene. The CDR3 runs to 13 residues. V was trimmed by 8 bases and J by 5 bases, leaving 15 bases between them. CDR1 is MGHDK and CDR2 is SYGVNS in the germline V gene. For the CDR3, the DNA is TGTGCCAGCGGCGAACCTGCCCGGGAGACCCAGTACTTC. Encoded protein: CASGEPARETQYF. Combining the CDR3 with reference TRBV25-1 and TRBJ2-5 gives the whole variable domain EADIYQTPRYLVIGTGKKITLECSQTMGHDKMYWYQQDPGMELHLIHYSYGVNSTEKGDLSSESTVSRIRTEHFPLTLESARPSHTSQYLCASGEPARETQYFGPGTRLLVL.

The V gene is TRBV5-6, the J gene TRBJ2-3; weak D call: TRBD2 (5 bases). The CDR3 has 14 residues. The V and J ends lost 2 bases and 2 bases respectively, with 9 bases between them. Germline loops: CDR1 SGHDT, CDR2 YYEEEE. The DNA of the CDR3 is TGTGCCAGCAGCTTCCCGGGAAACACAGATACGCAGTATTTT. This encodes CASSFPGNTDTQYF.

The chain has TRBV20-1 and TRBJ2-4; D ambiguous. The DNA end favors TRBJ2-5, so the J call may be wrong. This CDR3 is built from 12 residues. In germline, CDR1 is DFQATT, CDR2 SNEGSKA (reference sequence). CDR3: CSAVGIGETQYF. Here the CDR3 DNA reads TGCAGCGCGGTCGGAATCGGAGAGACCCAGTACTTC.

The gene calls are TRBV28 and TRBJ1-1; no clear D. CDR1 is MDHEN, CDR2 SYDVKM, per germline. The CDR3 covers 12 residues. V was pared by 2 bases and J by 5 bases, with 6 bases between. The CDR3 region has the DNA TGTGCCAGCAGTTTACTTAGAACTGAAGCTTTCTTT. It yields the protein CASSLLRTEAFF.

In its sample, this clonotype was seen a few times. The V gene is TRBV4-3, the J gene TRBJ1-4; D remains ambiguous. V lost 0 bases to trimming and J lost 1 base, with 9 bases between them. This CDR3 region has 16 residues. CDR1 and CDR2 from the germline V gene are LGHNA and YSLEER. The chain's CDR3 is CASSQDLQRTNEKLFF. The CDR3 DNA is TGCGCCAGCAGCCAAGATCTACAGAGAACTAATGAAAAACTGTTTTTT.

The CDR3 sequence is CSVNGREVYEQFF. The CDR3 DNA sequence: TGCAGCGTTAATGGGCGAGAGGTGTATGAGCAGTTCTTC. The chain links TRBV29-1 to TRBJ2-1; D is unclear. The CDR3 is 13 residues long. Trimming took 5 bases from V and 8 from J, leaving 16 bases between them. CDR1 SQVTM and CDR2 ANQGSEA come from the germline V gene.

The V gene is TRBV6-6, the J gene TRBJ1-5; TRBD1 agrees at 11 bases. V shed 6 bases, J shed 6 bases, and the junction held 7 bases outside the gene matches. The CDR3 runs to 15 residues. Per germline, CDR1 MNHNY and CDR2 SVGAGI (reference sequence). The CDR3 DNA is TGTGCCAGCAGCGGACGGACAGGGGGCGTTCAGCCCCAGCATTTT. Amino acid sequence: CASSGRTGGVQPQHF.

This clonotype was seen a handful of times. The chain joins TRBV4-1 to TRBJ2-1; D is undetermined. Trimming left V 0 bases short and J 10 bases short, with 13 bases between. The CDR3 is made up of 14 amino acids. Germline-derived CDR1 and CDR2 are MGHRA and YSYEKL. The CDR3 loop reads CASSQDLRVLEQFF. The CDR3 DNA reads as TGCGCCAGCAGCCAAGATCTTCGGGTACTCGAGCAGTTCTTC.

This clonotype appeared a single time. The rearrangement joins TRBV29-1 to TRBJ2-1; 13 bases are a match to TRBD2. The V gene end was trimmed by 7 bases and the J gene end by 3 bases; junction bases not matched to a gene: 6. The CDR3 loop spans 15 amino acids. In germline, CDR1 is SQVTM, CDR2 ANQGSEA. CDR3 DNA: TGCAGCGCCGGGACTAGCGGGGATTTCTACAATGAGCAGTTCTTC. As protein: CSAGTSGDFYNEQFF.

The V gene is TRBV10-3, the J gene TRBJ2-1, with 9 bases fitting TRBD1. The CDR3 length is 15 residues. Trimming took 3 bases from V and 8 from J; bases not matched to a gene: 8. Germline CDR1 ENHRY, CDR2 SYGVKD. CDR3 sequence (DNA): TGTGCCATCAGTGATCACAGGGGGCGAAATTATGAGCAGTTCTTC. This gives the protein CAISDHRGRNYEQFF.

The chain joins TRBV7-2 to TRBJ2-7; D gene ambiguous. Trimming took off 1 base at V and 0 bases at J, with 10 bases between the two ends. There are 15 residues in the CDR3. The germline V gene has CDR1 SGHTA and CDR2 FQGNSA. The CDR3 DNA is TGTGCCAGCAGCTTAGTACGGAGTTTCTCCTACGAGCAGTACTTC. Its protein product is CASSLVRSFSYEQYF.

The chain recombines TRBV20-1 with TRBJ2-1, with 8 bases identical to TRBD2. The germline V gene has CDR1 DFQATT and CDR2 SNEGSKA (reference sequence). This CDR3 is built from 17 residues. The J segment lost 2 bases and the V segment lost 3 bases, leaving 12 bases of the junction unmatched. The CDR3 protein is CSARVGGAGVPYNEQFF. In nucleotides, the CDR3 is TGCAGTGCTAGGGTGGGTGGAGCGGGAGTCCCCTACAATGAGCAGTTCTTC.

In DNA form, the CDR3 reads TGCAGCGTTGCCCCCGACTTATTAGAGACCCAGTACTTC. Translation: CSVAPDLLETQYF. This chain uses TRBV29-1 with TRBJ2-5; D is uncertain. The CDR3 extends over 13 amino acids. Germline CDR1 reads SQVTM; CDR2 reads ANQGSEA. V lost 4 bases and J lost 4, with 13 bases in between. Looking up the rest from reference TRBV29-1 and TRBJ2-5 gives the full variable domain: SAVISQKPSRDICQRGTSLTIQCQVDSQVTMMFWYRQQPGQSLTLIATANQGSEATYESGFVIDKFPISRPNLTFSTLTVSNMSPEDSSIYLCSVAPDLLETQYFGPGTRLLVL.

The chain's CDR3 is CASSPGALTDTQYF. Written as DNA, the CDR3 is TGTGCCAGCAGCCCTGGGGCACTCACAGATACGCAGTATTTT. The chain recombines TRBV7-2 with TRBJ2-3; D may be TRBD1 (5 bases). Per germline, CDR1 SGHTA and CDR2 FQGNSA. There are 14 residues in the CDR3. V was pared by 5 bases and J by 2 bases, with 11 bases between.

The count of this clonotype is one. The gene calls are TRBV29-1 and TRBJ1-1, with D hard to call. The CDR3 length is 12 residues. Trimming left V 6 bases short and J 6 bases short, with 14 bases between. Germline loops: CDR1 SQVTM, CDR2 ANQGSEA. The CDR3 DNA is TGCAGCGTCGCTGACGGGAAGTCTGAAGCTTTCTTT. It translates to CSVADGKSEAFF.

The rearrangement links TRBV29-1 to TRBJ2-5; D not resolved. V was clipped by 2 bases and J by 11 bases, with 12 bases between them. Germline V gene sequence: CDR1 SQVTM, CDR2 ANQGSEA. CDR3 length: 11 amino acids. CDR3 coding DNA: TGCAGCGTTGAAATGGGTCTCGGGCAGTACTTC. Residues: CSVEMGLGQYF.

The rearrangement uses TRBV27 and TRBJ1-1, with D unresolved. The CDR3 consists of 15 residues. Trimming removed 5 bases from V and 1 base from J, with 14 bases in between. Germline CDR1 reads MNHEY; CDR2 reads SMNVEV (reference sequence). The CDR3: CASSIGLKGNTEAFF. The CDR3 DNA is TGTGCCAGCAGTATAGGCCTCAAGGGGAACACTGAAGCTTTCTTT.